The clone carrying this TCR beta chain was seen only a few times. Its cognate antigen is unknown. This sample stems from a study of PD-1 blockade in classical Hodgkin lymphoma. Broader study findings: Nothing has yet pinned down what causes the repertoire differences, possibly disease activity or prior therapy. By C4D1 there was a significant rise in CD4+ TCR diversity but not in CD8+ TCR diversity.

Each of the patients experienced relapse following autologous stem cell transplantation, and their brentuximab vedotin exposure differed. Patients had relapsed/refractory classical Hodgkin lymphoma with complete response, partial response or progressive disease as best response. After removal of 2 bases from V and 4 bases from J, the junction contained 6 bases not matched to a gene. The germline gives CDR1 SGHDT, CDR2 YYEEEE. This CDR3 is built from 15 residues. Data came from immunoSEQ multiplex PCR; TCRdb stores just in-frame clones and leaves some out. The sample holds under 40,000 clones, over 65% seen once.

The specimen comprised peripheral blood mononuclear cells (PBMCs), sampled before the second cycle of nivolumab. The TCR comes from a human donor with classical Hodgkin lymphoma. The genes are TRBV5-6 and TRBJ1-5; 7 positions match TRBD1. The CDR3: CASSFRDSVNQPQHF. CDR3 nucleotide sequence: TGTGCCAGCAGCTTCCGGGACAGTGTAAATCAGCCCCAGCATTTT.